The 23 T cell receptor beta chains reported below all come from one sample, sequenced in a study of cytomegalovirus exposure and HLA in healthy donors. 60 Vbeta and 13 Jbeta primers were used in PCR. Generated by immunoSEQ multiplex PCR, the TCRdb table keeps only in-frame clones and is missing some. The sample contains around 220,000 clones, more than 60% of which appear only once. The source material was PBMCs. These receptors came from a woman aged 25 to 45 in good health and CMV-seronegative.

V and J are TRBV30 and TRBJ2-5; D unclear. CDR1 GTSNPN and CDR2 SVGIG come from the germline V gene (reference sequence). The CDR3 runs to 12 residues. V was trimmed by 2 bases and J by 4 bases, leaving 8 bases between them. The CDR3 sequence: CAWSRYGETQYF. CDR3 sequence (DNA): TGTGCCTGGAGTCGTTACGGAGAGACCCAGTACTTC.

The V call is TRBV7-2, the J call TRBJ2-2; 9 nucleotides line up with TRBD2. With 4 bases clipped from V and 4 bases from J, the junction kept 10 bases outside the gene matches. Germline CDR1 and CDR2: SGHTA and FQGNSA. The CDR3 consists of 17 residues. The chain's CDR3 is CASSSEGLAGRTGELFF. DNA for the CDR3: TGTGCCAGCAGCTCGGAGGGGCTAGCGGGACGCACCGGGGAGCTGTTTTTT.

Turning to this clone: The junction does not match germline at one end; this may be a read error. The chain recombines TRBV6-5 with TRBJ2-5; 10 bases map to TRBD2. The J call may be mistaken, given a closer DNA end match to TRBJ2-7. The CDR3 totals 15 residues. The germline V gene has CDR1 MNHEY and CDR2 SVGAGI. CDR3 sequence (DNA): TGTGCCGGCAGCCTCGTCTCTAGCGGGAGAAACGAGCAGTACTTC. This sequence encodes CAGSLVSSGRNEQYF.

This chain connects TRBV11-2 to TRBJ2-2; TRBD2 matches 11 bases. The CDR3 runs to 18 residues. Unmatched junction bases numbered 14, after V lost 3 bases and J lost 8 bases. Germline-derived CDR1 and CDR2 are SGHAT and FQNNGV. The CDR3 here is CASSFPGTSGPWAGELFF. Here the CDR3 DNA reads TGTGCCAGCAGCTTCCCCGGGACTAGCGGCCCCTGGGCTGGGGAGCTGTTTTTT. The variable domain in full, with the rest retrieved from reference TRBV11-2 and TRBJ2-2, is EAGVAQSPRYKIIEKRQSVAFWCNPISGHATLYWYQQILGQGPKLLIQFQNNGVVDDSQLPKDRFSAERLKGVDSTLKIQPAKLEDSAVYLCASSFPGTSGPWAGELFFGEGSRLTVL.

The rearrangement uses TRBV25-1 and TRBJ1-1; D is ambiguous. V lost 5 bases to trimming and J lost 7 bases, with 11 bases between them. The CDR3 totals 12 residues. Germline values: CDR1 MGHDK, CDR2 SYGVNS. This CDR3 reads CASSFDGGEAFF. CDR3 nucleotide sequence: TGTGCCAGCAGTTTCGACGGAGGTGAAGCTTTCTTT.

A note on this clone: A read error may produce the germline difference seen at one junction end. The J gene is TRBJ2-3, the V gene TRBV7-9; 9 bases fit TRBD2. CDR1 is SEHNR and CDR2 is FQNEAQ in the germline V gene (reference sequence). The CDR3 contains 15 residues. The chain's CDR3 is CSSSLAGAHTDTQYF. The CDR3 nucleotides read TGTTCCAGCAGCTTAGCGGGAGCTCACACAGATACGCAGTATTTT.

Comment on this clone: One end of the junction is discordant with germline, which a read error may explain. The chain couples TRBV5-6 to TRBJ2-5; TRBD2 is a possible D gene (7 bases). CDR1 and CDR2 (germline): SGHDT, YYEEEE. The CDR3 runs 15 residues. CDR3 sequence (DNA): TGTGCCAGCACCCAAGGAGGGGGGGCACAAGAGGCCCAGTACTTC. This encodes CASTQGGGAQEAQYF.

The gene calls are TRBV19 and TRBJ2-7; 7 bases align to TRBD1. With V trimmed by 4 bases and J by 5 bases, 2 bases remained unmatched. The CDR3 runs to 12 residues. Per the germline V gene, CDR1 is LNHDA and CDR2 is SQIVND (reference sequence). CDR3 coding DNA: TGTGCCAGTAGTACCGACAGGGACGAGCAGTACTTC. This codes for CASSTDRDEQYF. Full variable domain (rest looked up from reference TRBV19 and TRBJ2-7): DGGITQSPKYLFRKEGQNVTLSCEQNLNHDAMYWYRQDPGQGLRLIYYSQIVNDFQKGDIAEGYSVSREKKESFPLTVTSAQKNPTAFYLCASSTDRDEQYFGPGTRLTVT.

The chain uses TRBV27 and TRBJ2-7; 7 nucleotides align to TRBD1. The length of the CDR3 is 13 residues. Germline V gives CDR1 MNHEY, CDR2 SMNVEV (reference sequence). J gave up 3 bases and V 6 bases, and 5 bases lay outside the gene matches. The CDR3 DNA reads TGTGCCAGCAGAGTGGGACAGTACTACGAGCAGTACTTC. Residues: CASRVGQYYEQYF.

CDR3 amino acids: CASSWVGLAGGREQFF. In nucleotides, the CDR3 is TGTGCCAGCAGTTGGGTTGGACTAGCGGGGGGGCGTGAGCAGTTCTTC. The chain combines TRBV6-4 with TRBJ2-1; 15 bases match TRBD2. The CDR3 length is 16 residues. V shed 5 bases, J shed 9 bases, and the junction held 8 bases outside the gene matches. Germline CDR1 and CDR2: MRHNA and SNTAGT.

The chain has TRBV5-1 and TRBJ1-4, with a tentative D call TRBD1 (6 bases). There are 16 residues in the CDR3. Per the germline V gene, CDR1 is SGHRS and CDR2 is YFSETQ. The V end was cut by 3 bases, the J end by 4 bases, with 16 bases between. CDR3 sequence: CASSWGPTGFNEKLFF. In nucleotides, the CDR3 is TGCGCCAGCAGCTGGGGGCCCACAGGGTTTAATGAAAAACTGTTTTTT.

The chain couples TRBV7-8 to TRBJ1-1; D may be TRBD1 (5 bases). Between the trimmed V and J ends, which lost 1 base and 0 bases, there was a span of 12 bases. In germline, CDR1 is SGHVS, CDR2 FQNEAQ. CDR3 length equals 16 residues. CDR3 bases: TGTGCCAGCAGCTTAGGAGGGACTGGCATGAACACTGAAGCTTTCTTT. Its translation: CASSLGGTGMNTEAFF. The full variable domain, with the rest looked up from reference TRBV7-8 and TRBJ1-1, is GAGVSQSPRYKVAKRGQDVALRCDPISGHVSLFWYQQALGQGPEFLTYFQNEAQLDKSGLPSDRFFAERPEGSVSTLKIQRTQQEDSAVYLCASSLGGTGMNTEAFFGQGTRLTVV.

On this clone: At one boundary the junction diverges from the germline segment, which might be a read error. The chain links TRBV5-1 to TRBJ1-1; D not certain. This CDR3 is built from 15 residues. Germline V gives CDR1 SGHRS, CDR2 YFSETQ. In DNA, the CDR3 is TGCGCCAGCAGCTTGGAAGAAGCCCTGAAAACTGAAGCTTTCTTT. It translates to CASSLEEALKTEAFF.

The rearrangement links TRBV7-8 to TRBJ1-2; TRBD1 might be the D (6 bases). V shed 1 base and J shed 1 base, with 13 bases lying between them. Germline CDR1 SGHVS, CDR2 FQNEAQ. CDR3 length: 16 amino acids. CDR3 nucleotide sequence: TGTGCCAGCAGCTTAGAGTCCGGACAGATTAACTATGGCTACACCTTC. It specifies CASSLESGQINYGYTF.

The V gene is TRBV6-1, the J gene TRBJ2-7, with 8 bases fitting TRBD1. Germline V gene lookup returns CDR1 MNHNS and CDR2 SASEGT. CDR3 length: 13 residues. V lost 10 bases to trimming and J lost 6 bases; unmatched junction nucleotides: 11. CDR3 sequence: CATKTQTGVEQYF. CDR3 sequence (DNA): TGTGCCACCAAAACCCAGACAGGGGTCGAGCAGTACTTC.

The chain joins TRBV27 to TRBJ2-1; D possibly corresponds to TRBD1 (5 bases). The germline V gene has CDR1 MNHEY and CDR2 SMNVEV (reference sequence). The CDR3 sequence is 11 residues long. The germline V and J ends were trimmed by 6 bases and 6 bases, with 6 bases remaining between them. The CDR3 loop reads CASSRANEQFF. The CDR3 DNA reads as TGTGCCAGCAGCAGGGCCAATGAGCAGTTCTTC.

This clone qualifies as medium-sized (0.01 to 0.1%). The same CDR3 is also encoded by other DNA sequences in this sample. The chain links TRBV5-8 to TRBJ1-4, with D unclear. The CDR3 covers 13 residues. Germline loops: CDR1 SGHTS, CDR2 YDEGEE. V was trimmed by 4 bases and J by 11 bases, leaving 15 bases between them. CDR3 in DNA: TGTGCCAGCAGCCCAATTATTACTATGAAACTGTTTTTT. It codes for CASSPIITMKLFF.

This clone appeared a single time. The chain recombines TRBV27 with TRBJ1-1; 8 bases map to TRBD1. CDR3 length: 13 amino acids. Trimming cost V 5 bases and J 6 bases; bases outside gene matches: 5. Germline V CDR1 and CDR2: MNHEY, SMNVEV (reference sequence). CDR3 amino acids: CASSLDRGAEAFF. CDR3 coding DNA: TGTGCCAGCAGTCTCGACAGGGGCGCTGAAGCTTTCTTT.

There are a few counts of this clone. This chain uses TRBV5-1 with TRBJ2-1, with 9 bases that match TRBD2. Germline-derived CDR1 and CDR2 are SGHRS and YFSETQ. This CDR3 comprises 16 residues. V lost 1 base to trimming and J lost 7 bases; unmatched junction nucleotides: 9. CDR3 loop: CASSLYGGGARNEQFF. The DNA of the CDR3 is TGCGCCAGCAGCTTGTATGGCGGGGGGGCCAGGAATGAGCAGTTCTTC.

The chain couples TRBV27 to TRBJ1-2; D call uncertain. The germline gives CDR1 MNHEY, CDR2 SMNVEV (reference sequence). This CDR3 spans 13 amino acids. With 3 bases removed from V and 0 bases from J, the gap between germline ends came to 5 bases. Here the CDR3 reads CASSFSSNYGYTF. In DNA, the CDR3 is TGTGCCAGCAGTTTTAGTTCTAACTATGGCTACACCTTC.

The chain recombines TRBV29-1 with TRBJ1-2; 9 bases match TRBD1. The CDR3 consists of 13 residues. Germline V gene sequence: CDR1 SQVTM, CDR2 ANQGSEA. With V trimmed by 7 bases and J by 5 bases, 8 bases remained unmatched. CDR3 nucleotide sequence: TGCAGCGCCTTGGGACAGGGCATTTATGGCTACACCTTC. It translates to CSALGQGIYGYTF. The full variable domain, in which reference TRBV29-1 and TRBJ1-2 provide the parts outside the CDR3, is SAVISQKPSRDICQRGTSLTIQCQVDSQVTMMFWYRQQPGQSLTLIATANQGSEATYESGFVIDKFPISRPNLTFSTLTVSNMSPEDSSIYLCSALGQGIYGYTFGSGTRLTVV.

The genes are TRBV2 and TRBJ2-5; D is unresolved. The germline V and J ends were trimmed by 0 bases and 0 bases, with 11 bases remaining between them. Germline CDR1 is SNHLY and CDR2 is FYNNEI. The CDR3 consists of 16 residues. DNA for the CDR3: TGTGCCAGCAGTGAAGCGCTTCAGGCAGACCAAGAGACCCAGTACTTC. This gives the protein CASSEALQADQETQYF.

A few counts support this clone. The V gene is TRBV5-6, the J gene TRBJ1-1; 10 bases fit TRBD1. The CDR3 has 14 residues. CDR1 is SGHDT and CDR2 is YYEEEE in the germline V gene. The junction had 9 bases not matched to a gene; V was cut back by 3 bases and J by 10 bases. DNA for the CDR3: TGTGCCAGCAGCTCCTACGGGACAGGGGAGGGAGCTTTCTTT. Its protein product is CASSSYGTGEGAFF.